Listed here are 13 T cell receptor beta chains from one sample, sequenced in a study of control samples from healthy donors and cancer patients. The assay was immunoSEQ multiplex PCR, and TCRdb's table has in-frame clones only and misses some. This sample has some 410,000 clones, with around 90% found just once. Sequenced sample: PBMCs. These receptors were collected from a man between 40 and 49 years old with head and neck cancer.

The chain recombines TRBV11-2 with TRBJ1-4; no clear D. V dropped 1 base and J dropped 3 bases, with 9 bases sitting between them. Germline CDR1 is SGHAT and CDR2 is FQNNGV. This CDR3 spans 15 amino acids. CDR3 nucleotides: TGTGCCAGCAGCTTAGCCTCAGAAGCTAATGAAAAACTGTTTTTT. Amino acid sequence: CASSLASEANEKLFF.

The chain is built from TRBV6-5 and TRBJ2-2; D gene ambiguous. Germline CDR1 reads MNHEY; CDR2 reads SVGAGI. The CDR3 has 13 amino acids. V was pared by 8 bases and J by 4 bases, with 11 bases between. The CDR3 spells CASFRTLTGELFF. The CDR3 DNA reads as TGTGCCAGCTTTAGGACCCTCACCGGGGAGCTGTTTTTT.

The chain links TRBV6-5 to TRBJ2-7; 8 bases map to TRBD2. CDR1 is MNHEY, CDR2 SVGAGI, per germline. The V gene end was trimmed by 11 bases and the J gene end by 0 bases; junction bases not matched to a gene: 3. CDR3 size: 12 residues. The CDR3 DNA sequence: TGTGCCGGCGGGAGGTTCTCCTACGAGCAGTACTTC. This sequence encodes CAGGRFSYEQYF.

The chain is built from TRBV6-1 and TRBJ1-6, with D unclear. The CDR3 covers 14 residues. V was trimmed by 2 bases and J by 8 bases, leaving 10 bases between them. CDR1 is MNHNS, CDR2 SASEGT, per germline. The chain's CDR3 is CASSESVHHSPLHF. The CDR3 DNA reads TGTGCCAGCAGTGAATCGGTCCACCATTCACCCCTCCACTTT.

V and J are TRBV7-9 and TRBJ1-4; a possible D gene is TRBD1 (5 bases). V was cut by 5 bases and J by 2 bases, with 12 bases left in between. This CDR3 has 15 residues. Germline CDR1 SEHNR, CDR2 FQNEAQ (reference sequence). The CDR3 DNA sequence: TGTGCCAGCAGCCCCAGTTGGGGCACTAATGAAAAACTGTTTTTT. Protein product: CASSPSWGTNEKLFF.

This clone has just a few counts. The V call is TRBV29-1, the J call TRBJ2-5; D uncertain. CDR1 SQVTM and CDR2 ANQGSEA come from the germline V gene. Between the trimmed V and J ends, which lost 7 bases and 1 base, there was a span of 13 bases. The CDR3 extends over 13 amino acids. The CDR3 here is CSAGVNSQETQYF. In DNA form, the CDR3 reads TGCAGCGCCGGCGTGAACAGCCAAGAGACCCAGTACTTC.

The rearrangement joins TRBV5-1 to TRBJ1-2, with 9 bases matching TRBD1. Germline lookup yields CDR1 SGHRS and CDR2 YFSETQ. The length of the CDR3 is 14 residues. The V and J ends lost 0 bases and 4 bases, in that order; junction bases with no gene match: 1. The CDR3, as DNA: TGCGCCAGCAGCTTGGGGACAGGGGCCTATGGCTACACCTTC. It specifies CASSLGTGAYGYTF.

The sample holds one count of this clone. The chain recombines TRBV5-6 with TRBJ1-2, with 7 nucleotides matching TRBD1. The germline CDR1 and CDR2 sequences are SGHDT and YYEEEE. This CDR3 is built from 14 residues. Losses at the gene ends were 1 base for V and 4 bases for J; bases not matched to a gene: 4. CDR3 region: CASSLRGRTYGYTF. The CDR3 DNA reads as TGTGCCAGCAGCTTGAGGGGGCGGACCTATGGCTACACCTTC.

This chain connects TRBV9 to TRBJ2-5; a possible D gene is TRBD1 (6 bases). The V end was cut by 4 bases, the J end by 1 base, with 14 bases between. CDR3 length: 15 amino acids. Germline V gives CDR1 SGDLS, CDR2 YYNGEE. This chain's CDR3 is CASSSRTGSQETQYF. CDR3 coding DNA: TGTGCCAGCAGCTCCCGAACAGGGTCCCAAGAGACCCAGTACTTC.

The rearrangement joins TRBV30 to TRBJ2-2; D not resolved. Germline CDR1 and CDR2: GTSNPN and SVGIG (reference sequence). V dropped 2 bases and J dropped 4 bases, with 8 bases sitting between them. The CDR3 sequence is 13 residues long. Written as DNA, the CDR3 is TGTGCCTGGAGTTCTGGGGTCACCGGGGAGCTGTTTTTT. As protein: CAWSSGVTGELFF.

The V gene is TRBV9, the J gene TRBJ2-1; D is tentatively TRBD1 or TRBD2 (5 bases each). Germline values: CDR1 SGDLS, CDR2 YYNGEE. The V end was cut by 4 bases, the J end by 12 bases, with 20 bases between. The CDR3 has 14 amino acids. CDR3 sequence reads: CASSSVGAGLLQFF. The CDR3, as DNA: TGTGCCAGCAGCTCGGTCGGGGCAGGACTCCTGCAGTTCTTC.

J is TRBJ2-7 and V is TRBV18; TRBD1 or TRBD2 may be the D gene (5 bases each). Germline assignment: CDR1 KGHSH and CDR2 LQKENI. This CDR3 region has 14 residues. V was trimmed by 4 bases and J by 6 bases, leaving 16 bases between them. CDR3 residues: CASSHRDGESEQYF. The CDR3 nucleotides read TGTGCCAGCTCACACCGGGACGGAGAGAGCGAGCAGTACTTC.

The rearrangement joins TRBV6-1 to TRBJ2-5, with a weak D call TRBD2 (5 bases). This CDR3 is built from 12 residues. Trimming stripped 6 bases from V and 10 bases from J, with 15 bases between. Germline V gene data show CDR1 as MNHNS and CDR2 as SASEGT. In DNA, the CDR3 is TGTGCCAGCAGACTATTAAATAGCGTCCAGTACTTC. This codes for CASRLLNSVQYF.